The clone carrying this TCR beta chain was picked up a small number of times. Antigen: not known. Each CDR3 protein is one row after TCRdb ran MiXCR on the reads. In the table there are about 490,000 distinct CDR3 sequences, around 27% of which are singletons. These data are taken from a study of T cell repertoires in cytomegalovirus infection. Study overall: Both a matching HLA type and CMV infection were indicated by public TCR beta signatures.

Whole-study results and caveats: HLA-C-restricted TCR beta clonotypes specific for CMV led the ex vivo response. Cumulated frequencies of public TCR beta families served to identify carriers of CMV plus the relevant HLA.

The CDR3 totals 14 residues. The trim removed 6 bases at V and 1 base at J, leaving 6 bases unmatched. CDR1 is DFQATT and CDR2 is SNEGSKA in the germline V gene (reference sequence). This receptor was taken from a human donor in good health (CMV status not recorded). Some clones in this sample may be carry-over from other donors' samples. The chain carries TRBV20-1 and TRBJ2-7; 10 bases line up with TRBD2. Material: PBMCs. CDR3 region: CSAPSGSTSYEQYF. Here the CDR3 DNA reads TGCAGTGCCCCTAGCGGGAGTACATCCTACGAGCAGTACTTC.